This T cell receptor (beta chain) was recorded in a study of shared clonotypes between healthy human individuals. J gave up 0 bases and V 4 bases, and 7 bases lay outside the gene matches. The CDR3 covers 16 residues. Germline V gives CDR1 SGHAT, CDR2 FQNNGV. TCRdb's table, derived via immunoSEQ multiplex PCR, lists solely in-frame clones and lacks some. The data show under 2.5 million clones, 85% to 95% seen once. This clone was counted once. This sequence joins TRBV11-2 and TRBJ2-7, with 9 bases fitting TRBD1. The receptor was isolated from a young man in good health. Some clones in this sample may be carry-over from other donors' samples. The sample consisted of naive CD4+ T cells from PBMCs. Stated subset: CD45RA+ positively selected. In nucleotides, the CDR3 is TGTGCCAGCAGCTCCGGGACAGGGTACAGCTCCTACGAGCAGTACTTC. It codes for CASSSGTGYSSYEQYF.